The T cell receptor beta chain under discussion was sequenced for a study of blood T cell repertoires in COVID-19. About the research overall: The United States, Italy and Spain provided the acute and convalescent COVID-19 samples. PBMCs, B-cell-depleted T cells, or T cells were the source of the cDNA or gDNA that made up the material.

This CDR3 contains 12 residues. Trimming left V 7 bases short and J 8 bases short, with 14 bases between. Germline loops: CDR1 SQVTM, CDR2 ANQGSEA. In the source study's methods: Reference gene primer amplification in the assay estimated nucleated cell counts. The method was immunoSEQ multiplex PCR; TCRdb's version includes in-frame clones alone and lacks a portion of them. D and trimming were read from the DNA, whereas the V and J calls and clone size are those reported in that table. This table has approximately 150,000 clones, over 70% appearing once. The genes are TRBV29-1 and TRBJ1-4; no clear D gene. The sequenced sample was peripheral blood. The source of this sequence is a woman aged 50 to 60 with acute or convalescent COVID-19. The CDR3 DNA follows: TGCAGCGCGGGTCGTCTAGAGGAAAAACTGTTTTTT. Its protein is CSAGRLEEKLFF. The full variable domain, rest sourced from reference TRBV29-1 and TRBJ1-4, is SAVISQKPSRDICQRGTSLTIQCQVDSQVTMMFWYRQQPGQSLTLIATANQGSEATYESGFVIDKFPISRPNLTFSTLTVSNMSPEDSSIYLCSAGRLEEKLFFGSGTQLSVL.